The subject of this entry is one TCR beta chain. Its antigen is still unknown. These data come from a study of T cell repertoires in ileal Crohn's disease. Looking at the study overall: Thiopurines (under 12) or anti-TNF agents (more than 17) were given postoperatively to about half. The study, taken as a whole, reports: High-frequency clones were more common in sorted CD8 than CD4 cells. Clonal expansions were more frequent in active smokers than non-smokers at surgery.

Included were adult ileal or ileocolonic Crohn's patients indicated for ileocolonic resection. Trimming took 0 bases from V and 15 from J; bases not matched to a gene: 9. This CDR3 spans 13 amino acids. The germline V gene encodes CDR1 SGHDT and CDR2 YYEEEE. The method was immunoSEQ multiplex PCR; TCRdb's version includes in-frame clones alone and lacks a portion of them. The data show fewer than 6,500 clones, around 79% seen once. Sequencing was carried out using ileal tissue. The chain carries TRBV5-6 and TRBJ2-1; 7 bases are shared with TRBD1. The source is an adult with Crohn's disease. The CDR3 nucleotides are TGTGCCAGCAGCTTGGGGGGACAGCCTAGGGGGTTCTTC. Residues: CASSLGGQPRGFF.